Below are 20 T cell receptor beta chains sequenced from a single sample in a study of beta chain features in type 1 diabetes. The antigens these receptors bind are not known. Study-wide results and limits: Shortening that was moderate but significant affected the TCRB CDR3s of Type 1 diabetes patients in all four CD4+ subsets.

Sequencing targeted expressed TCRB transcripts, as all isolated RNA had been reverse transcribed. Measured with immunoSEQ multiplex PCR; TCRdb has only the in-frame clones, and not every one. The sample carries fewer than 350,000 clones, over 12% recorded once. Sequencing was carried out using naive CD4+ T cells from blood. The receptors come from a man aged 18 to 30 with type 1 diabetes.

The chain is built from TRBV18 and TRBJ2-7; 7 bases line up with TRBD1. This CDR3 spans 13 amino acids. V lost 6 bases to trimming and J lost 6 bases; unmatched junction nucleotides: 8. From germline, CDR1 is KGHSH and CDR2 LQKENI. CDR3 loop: CASSLGQEGEQYF. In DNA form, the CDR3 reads TGTGCCAGCTCGCTCGGACAGGAAGGCGAGCAGTACTTC.

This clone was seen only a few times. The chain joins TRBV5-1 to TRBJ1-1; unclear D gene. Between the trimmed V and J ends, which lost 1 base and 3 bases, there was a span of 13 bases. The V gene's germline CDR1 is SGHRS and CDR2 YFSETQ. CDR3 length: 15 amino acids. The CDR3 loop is CASSLMGGKDTEAFF. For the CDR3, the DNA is TGCGCCAGCAGCTTGATGGGAGGGAAAGACACTGAAGCTTTCTTT.

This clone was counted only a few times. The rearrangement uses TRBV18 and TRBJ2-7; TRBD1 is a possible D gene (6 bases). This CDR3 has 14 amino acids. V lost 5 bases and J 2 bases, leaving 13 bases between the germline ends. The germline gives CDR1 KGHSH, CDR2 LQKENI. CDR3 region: CASSISQGPYEQYF. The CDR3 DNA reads TGTGCCAGCTCAATATCCCAGGGGCCCTACGAGCAGTACTTC. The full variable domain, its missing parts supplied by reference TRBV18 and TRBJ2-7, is NAGVMQNPRHLVRRRGQEARLRCSPMKGHSHVYWYRQLPEEGLKFMVYLQKENIIDESGMPKERFSAEFPKEGPSILRIQQVVRGDSAAYFCASSISQGPYEQYFGPGTRLTVT.

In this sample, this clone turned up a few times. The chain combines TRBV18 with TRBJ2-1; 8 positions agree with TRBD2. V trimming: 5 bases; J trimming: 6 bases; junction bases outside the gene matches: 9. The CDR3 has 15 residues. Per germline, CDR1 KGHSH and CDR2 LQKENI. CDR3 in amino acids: CASSVIAGSSNEQFF. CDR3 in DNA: TGTGCCAGCTCAGTCATAGCGGGGTCGAGCAATGAGCAGTTCTTC. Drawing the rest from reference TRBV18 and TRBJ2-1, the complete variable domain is NAGVMQNPRHLVRRRGQEARLRCSPMKGHSHVYWYRQLPEEGLKFMVYLQKENIIDESGMPKERFSAEFPKEGPSILRIQQVVRGDSAAYFCASSVIAGSSNEQFFGPGTRLTVL.

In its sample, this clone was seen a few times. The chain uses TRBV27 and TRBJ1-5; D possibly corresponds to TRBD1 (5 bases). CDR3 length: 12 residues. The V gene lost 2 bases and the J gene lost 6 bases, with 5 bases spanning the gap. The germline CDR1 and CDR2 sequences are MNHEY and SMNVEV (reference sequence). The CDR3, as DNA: TGTGCCAGCAGTTTAAGGGGTCAGCCCCAGCATTTT. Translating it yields CASSLRGQPQHF.

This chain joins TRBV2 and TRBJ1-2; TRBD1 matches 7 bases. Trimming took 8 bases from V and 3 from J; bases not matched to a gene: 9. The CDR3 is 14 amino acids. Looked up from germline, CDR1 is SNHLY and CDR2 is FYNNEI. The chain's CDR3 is CASVKGASDYGYTF. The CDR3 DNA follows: TGTGCCAGCGTAAAGGGGGCATCGGACTATGGCTACACCTTC. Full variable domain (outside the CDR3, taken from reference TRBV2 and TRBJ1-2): EPEVTQTPSHQVTQMGQEVILRCVPISNHLYFYWYRQILGQKVEFLVSFYNNEISEKSEIFDDQFSVERPDGSNFTLKIRSTKLEDSAMYFCASVKGASDYGYTFGSGTRLTVV.

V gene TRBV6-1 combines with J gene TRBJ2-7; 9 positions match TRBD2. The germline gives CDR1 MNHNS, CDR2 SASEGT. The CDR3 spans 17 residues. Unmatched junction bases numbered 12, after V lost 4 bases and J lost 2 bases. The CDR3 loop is CASSATRRASGAYEQYF. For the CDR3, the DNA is TGTGCCAGCAGTGCGACCAGGCGGGCTAGCGGGGCCTACGAGCAGTACTTC.

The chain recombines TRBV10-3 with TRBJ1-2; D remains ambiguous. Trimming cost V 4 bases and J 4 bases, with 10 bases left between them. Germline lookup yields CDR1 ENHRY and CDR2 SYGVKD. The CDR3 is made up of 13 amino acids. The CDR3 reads CAISGRRSYGYTF. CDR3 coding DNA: TGTGCCATCAGTGGTAGGAGGAGCTATGGCTACACCTTC.

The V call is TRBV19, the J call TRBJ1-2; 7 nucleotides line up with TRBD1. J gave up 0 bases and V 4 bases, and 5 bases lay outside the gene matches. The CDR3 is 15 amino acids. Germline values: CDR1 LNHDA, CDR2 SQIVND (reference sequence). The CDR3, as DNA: TGTGCCAGTAGTAGAGCCGGGACAGCTAACTATGGCTACACCTTC. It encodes CASSRAGTANYGYTF. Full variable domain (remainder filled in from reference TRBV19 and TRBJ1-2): DGGITQSPKYLFRKEGQNVTLSCEQNLNHDAMYWYRQDPGQGLRLIYYSQIVNDFQKGDIAEGYSVSREKKESFPLTVTSAQKNPTAFYLCASSRAGTANYGYTFGSGTRLTVV.

CDR3 residues: CATKRENEQFF. The CDR3 coding sequence is TGTGCCACCAAGCGGGAGAATGAGCAGTTCTTC. V gene TRBV28 combines with J gene TRBJ2-1; the match to TRBD2 covers 8 bases. CDR1 is MDHEN, CDR2 SYDVKM, per germline. The length of the CDR3 is 11 residues. Unmatched junction bases numbered 3, after V lost 10 bases and J lost 7 bases.

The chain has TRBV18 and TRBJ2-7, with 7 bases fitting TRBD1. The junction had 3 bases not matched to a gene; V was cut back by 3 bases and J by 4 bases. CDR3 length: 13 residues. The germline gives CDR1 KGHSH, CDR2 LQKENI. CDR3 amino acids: CASSPAGGYEQYF. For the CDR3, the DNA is TGTGCCAGCTCACCGGCAGGGGGTTACGAGCAGTACTTC.

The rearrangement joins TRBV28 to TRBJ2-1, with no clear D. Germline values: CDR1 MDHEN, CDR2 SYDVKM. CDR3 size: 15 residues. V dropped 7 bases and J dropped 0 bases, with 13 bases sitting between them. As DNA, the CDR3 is TGTGCCAGCACCCCTCAGAGGAACTCCTACAATGAGCAGTTCTTC. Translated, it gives CASTPQRNSYNEQFF.

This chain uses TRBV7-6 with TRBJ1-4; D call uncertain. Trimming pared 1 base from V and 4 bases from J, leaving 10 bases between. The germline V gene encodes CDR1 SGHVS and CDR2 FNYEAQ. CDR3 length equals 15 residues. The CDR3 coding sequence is TGTGCCAGCAGCTTAGGAACAGCACTTAATGAAAAACTGTTTTTT. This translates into CASSLGTALNEKLFF.

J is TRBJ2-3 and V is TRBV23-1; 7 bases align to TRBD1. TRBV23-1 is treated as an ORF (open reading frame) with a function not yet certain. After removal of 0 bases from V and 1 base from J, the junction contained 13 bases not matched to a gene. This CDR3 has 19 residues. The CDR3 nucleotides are TGCGCCAGCAGTCAATCATTAAGGGGGCGTCTCAAAGGCACAGATACGCAGTATTTT. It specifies CASSQSLRGRLKGTDTQYF.

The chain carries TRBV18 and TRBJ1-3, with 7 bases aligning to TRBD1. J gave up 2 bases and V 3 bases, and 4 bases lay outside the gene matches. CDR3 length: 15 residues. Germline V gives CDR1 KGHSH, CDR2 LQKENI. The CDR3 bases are TGTGCCAGCTCACCCGGGACAGCCACTGGAAACACCATATATTTT. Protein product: CASSPGTATGNTIYF.

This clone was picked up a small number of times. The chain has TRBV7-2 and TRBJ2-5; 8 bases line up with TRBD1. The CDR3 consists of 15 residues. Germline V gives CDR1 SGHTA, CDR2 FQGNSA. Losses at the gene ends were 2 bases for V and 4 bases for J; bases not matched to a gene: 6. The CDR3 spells CASSLRQGRGETQYF. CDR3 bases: TGTGCCAGCAGCTTACGACAGGGGCGGGGAGAGACCCAGTACTTC.

The chain's CDR3 is CASSYSYSSTDTQYF. CDR3 coding DNA: TGTGCCAGCAGTTACTCATACTCTAGCACAGATACGCAGTATTTT. The J gene is TRBJ2-3, the V gene TRBV6-5; D remains ambiguous. CDR1 and CDR2 (germline): MNHEY, SVGAGI. V lost 0 bases and J 0 bases, leaving 7 bases between the germline ends. This CDR3 comprises 15 residues.

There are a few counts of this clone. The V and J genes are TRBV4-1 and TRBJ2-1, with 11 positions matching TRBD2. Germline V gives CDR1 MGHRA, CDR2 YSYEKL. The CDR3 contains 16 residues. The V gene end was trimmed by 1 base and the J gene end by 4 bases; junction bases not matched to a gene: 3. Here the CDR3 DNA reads TGCGCCAGCAGCCAAGTGTCTAGCGGGGGGTACAATGAGCAGTTCTTC. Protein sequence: CASSQVSSGGYNEQFF.

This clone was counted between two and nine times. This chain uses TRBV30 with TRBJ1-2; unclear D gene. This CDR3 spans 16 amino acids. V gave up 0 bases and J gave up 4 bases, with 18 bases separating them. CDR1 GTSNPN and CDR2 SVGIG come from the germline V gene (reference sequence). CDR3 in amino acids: CAWSVPGGFPLYGYTF. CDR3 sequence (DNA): TGTGCCTGGAGTGTACCTGGTGGCTTCCCCCTCTATGGCTACACCTTC.

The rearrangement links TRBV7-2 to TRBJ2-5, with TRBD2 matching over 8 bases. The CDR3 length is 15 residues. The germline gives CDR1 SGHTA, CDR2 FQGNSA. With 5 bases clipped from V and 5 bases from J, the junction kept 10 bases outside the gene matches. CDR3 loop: CASSLSGGGWETQYF. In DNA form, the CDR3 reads TGTGCCAGCAGCCTAAGCGGGGGTGGTTGGGAGACCCAGTACTTC.